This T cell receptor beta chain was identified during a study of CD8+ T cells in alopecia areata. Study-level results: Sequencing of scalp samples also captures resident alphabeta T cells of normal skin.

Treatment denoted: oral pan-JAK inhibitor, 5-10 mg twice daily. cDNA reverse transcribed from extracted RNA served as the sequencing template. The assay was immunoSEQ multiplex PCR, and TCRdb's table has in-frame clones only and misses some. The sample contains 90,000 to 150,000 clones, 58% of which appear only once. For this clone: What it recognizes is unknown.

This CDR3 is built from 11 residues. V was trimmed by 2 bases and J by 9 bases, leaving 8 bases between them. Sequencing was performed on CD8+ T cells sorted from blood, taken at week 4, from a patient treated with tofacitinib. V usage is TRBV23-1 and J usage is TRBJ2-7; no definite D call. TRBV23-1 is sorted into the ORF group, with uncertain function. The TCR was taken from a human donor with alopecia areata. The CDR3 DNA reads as TGCGCCAGCAGTCAAACTGGCAGGCAGTACTTC. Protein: CASSQTGRQYF.